This entry is about one T cell receptor (beta chain). Germline CDR1 reads SGHTA; CDR2 reads FQGTGA. This CDR3 comprises 15 residues. Losses at the gene ends were 4 bases for V and 8 bases for J; bases not matched to a gene: 10. These data originate in a study of blood T cell repertoires in COVID-19. Study at large: Whether acute or convalescent, the COVID-19 samples came from the United States, Italy and Spain.

Study processing details: Researchers report that nucleated cell counts were estimated from reference gene primer amplification. Some clones are missing from TCRdb's copy, which holds only in-frame ones; the method was immunoSEQ multiplex PCR. The D gene and trimming were derived from the DNA, and the V and J assignments and clone size from that table. The sample consists of approximately 50,000 clones, around 92% of them appearing once. What was sequenced was peripheral blood. The chain combines TRBV7-3 with TRBJ2-1; 8 nucleotides align to TRBD2. This receptor was taken from a man at least 80 years old with active or convalescent COVID-19. CDR3 sequence: CASSSTSAPLDEQFF. The DNA for the CDR3 is TGTGCCAGCAGCTCGACTAGCGCGCCTTTGGATGAGCAGTTCTTC. Full variable domain (rest looked up from reference TRBV7-3 and TRBJ2-1): GAGVSQTPSNKVTEKGKYVELRCDPISGHTALYWYRQSLGQGPEFLIYFQGTGAADDSGLPNDRFFAVRPEGSVSTLKIQRTERGDSAVYLCASSSTSAPLDEQFFGPGTRLTVL.